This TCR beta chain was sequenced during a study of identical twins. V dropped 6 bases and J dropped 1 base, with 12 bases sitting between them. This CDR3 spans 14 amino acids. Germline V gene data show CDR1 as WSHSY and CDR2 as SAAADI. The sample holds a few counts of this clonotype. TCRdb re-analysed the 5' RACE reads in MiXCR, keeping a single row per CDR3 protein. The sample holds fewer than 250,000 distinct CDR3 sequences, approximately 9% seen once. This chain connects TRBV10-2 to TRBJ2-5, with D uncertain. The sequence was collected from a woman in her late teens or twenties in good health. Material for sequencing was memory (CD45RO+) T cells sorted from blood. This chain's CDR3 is CASRGMWIQETQYF. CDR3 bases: TGCGCCAGCAGGGGGATGTGGATCCAAGAGACCCAGTACTTC.